This TCR beta chain was sequenced in a study of T cell responses to AZD1222 COVID-19 vaccine. Second-dose recipients at about 4 or about 12 weeks were treated as one pooled group. The data were produced by immunoSEQ multiplex PCR, yet TCRdb's version contains in-frame clones alone and is incomplete. The repertoire includes roughly 100,000 clones, 80% to 90% of them detected once, and about 9.4% sits in the top ten. With regard to this clone: Its target is unknown.

Whole-study findings and limits: Most donors were white British and more were female, and clonal diversity was possibly underestimated.

Germline V gene data show CDR1 as MNHEY and CDR2 as SMNVEV (reference sequence). The CDR3 has 15 amino acids. V lost 6 bases and J lost 1; bases outside the gene matches: 8. The sequenced sample was peripheral blood, obtained 28 days after the second AZD1222 dose. The V gene is TRBV27, the J gene TRBJ2-7; 8 bases are shared with TRBD1. This sequence was found in an adult who received the AZD1222 COVID-19 vaccine. The CDR3, as DNA: TGTGCCAGCAGATCCGGACAGGGCTTTTCCTACGAGCAGTACTTC. This codes for CASRSGQGFSYEQYF.